Listed below are T cell receptor beta chains from one sample, sequenced in a study of cytomegalovirus exposure and HLA in healthy donors. Produced via immunoSEQ multiplex PCR; TCRdb's table is partial and in-frame only. The sample has 68,000 or so clones; 89% are singletons. Sequenced input: PBMCs. Receptors originate from a woman under 30 in good health and CMV-seronegative. Each CDR3 is given with its conserved first and last residue. The order of the fields is V gene, D gene, J gene, clone size, CDR3 DNA, CDR3 protein. D genes are given only for firm matches. Not all rows give a size; the values are once, few, many and, for expanded clones, a class.

V: TRBV4-2
D: TRBD2
J: TRBJ2-1
size: -
DNA: TGTGCCAGCAGCCTCAACCATCTAGCGGGGTACAATGAGCAGTTCTTC
CDR3: CASSLNHLAGYNEQFF

V: TRBV6-6
D: TRBD1
J: TRBJ2-7
size: once
DNA: TGTGCCAGCAGCGCGGGACAGGACTACGAGCAGTACTTC
CDR3: CASSAGQDYEQYF

V: TRBV18
D: TRBD1
J: TRBJ2-7
size: few
DNA: TGTGCCAGCTCACCTACACAGGGGGTTGGCTCCTACGAGCAGTACTTC
CDR3: CASSPTQGVGSYEQYF

V: TRBV28
D: -
J: TRBJ1-2
size: -
DNA: TGTGCCAGCAGTAATACGGGAGGCGGCTATGGCTACACCTTC
CDR3: CASSNTGGGYGYTF

V: TRBV6-1
D: TRBD1
J: TRBJ2-3
size: -
DNA: TGTGCCATAAGACAGGGACATTACACAGATACGCAGTATTTT
CDR3: CAIRQGHYTDTQYF

V: TRBV5-1
D: TRBD1
J: TRBJ2-4
size: -
DNA: TGCGCCAGCAGCTTGGGAGGTTTGAGGGACAGGGGCAACATTCAGTACTTC
CDR3: CASSLGGLRDRGNIQYF

V: TRBV30
D: -
J: TRBJ2-7
size: -
DNA: TGTGCCTGGAGACCCAGGGGATACCACGAGCAGTACTTC
CDR3: CAWRPRGYHEQYF

V: TRBV18
D: -
J: TRBJ2-7
size: -
DNA: TGTGCCAGCTCACCTACATCGTTGGGGGGCGAGCAGTACTTC
CDR3: CASSPTSLGGEQYF

V: TRBV5-1
D: TRBD1
J: TRBJ1-1
size: -
DNA: TGCGCCAGCAATTACCAGGGGGCGAAGACTGAAGCTTTCTTT
CDR3: CASNYQGAKTEAFF

V: TRBV18
D: TRBD2
J: TRBJ2-1
size: -
DNA: TGTGCCAGCTCACCACCACAGCGGGAGGGCCGGGATGAGCAGTTCTTC
CDR3: CASSPPQREGRDEQFF

V: TRBV7-2
D: TRBD1
J: TRBJ2-7
size: -
DNA: TGTGCCAGCAGCGGGGACAGATCCTTCTACGAGCAGTACTTC
CDR3: CASSGDRSFYEQYF

V: TRBV28
D: -
J: TRBJ1-2
size: -
DNA: TGTGCCAGCGGCCTGGACATCCCTGGCGGCTACACCTTC
CDR3: CASGLDIPGGYTF

V: TRBV4-2
D: TRBD2
J: TRBJ2-4
size: once
DNA: TGTGCCAGCAGCCCCAGTGGGACTAGCGGGGGGATCAAAAACATTCAGTACTTC
CDR3: CASSPSGTSGGIKNIQYF

V: TRBV4-1
D: -
J: TRBJ1-4
size: -
DNA: TGCGCCAGCAGCCAAGAGTGGGCACCTCAGGTCGAAAAACTGTTTTTT
CDR3: CASSQEWAPQVEKLFF

V: TRBV5-1
D: -
J: TRBJ2-7
size: -
DNA: TGCGCCAGCAGCTTGAGGCCGTCATGGCAGGGTGATTCCTACGAGCAGTACTTC
CDR3: CASSLRPSWQGDSYEQYF

V: TRBV5-1
D: TRBD2
J: TRBJ2-3
size: -
DNA: TGCGCCAGCAGCTTGGTGGGGACTAGCGGGTGGGAAGATACGCAGTATTTT
CDR3: CASSLVGTSGWEDTQYF

V: TRBV30
D: TRBD1
J: TRBJ2-7
size: -
DNA: TGTGCCTGGAGTAGTTTGGGACAGGGGTCCTACGAGCAGTACTTC
CDR3: CAWSSLGQGSYEQYF

V: TRBV6-5
D: TRBD2
J: TRBJ2-5
size: -
DNA: TGTGCCAGCAGCCTCACTAGCGGGAGTGCCCAGTACTTC
CDR3: CASSLTSGSAQYF

V: TRBV6-1
D: -
J: TRBJ1-5
size: -
DNA: TGTGCCAGCAGTGACAGGGGTGGAGAGAGTCAGCCCCAGCATTTT
CDR3: CASSDRGGESQPQHF

V: TRBV7-9
D: -
J: TRBJ2-5
size: -
DNA: TGTGCCAGCAGCTTAGCGCAGGCCCCCGCTCAAGAGACCCAGTACTTC
CDR3: CASSLAQAPAQETQYF

V: TRBV4-1
D: -
J: TRBJ2-2
size: -
DNA: TGCGCCAGCAGCCAAGATTGGAGACCTCACGGGGAGCTGTTTTTT
CDR3: CASSQDWRPHGELFF

V: TRBV7-2
D: -
J: TRBJ1-1
size: -
DNA: TGTGCCAGCAGCGAAGGACAGATGAACACTGAAGCTTTCTTT
CDR3: CASSEGQMNTEAFF